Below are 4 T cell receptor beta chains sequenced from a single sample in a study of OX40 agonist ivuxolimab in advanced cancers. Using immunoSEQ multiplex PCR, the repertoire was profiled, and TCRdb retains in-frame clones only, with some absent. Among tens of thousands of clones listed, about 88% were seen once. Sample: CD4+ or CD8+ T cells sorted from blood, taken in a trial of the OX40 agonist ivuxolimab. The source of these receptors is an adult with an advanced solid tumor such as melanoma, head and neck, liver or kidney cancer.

In DNA form, the CDR3 reads TGTGCCTGGAGTTCGGGACAGGGTATTCCTGGAAACACCATATATTTT. Its protein is CAWSSGQGIPGNTIYF. The chain employs TRBV30 and TRBJ1-3; 9 positions match TRBD1. V dropped 2 bases and J dropped 2; count of bases not matched to a gene: 7. The CDR3 extends over 16 amino acids. Germline lookup yields CDR1 GTSNPN and CDR2 SVGIG (reference sequence).

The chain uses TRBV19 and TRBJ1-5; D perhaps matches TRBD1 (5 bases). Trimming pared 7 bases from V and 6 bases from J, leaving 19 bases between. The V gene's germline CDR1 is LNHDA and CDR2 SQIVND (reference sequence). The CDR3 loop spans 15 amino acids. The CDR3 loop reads CASTDWGFRGQPQHF. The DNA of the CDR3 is TGTGCCAGTACCGATTGGGGGTTTCGGGGTCAGCCCCAGCATTTT.

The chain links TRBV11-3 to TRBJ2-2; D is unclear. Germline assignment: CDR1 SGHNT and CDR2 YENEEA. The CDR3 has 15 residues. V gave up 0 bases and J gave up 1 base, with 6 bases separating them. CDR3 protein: CASSLDAGNTGELFF. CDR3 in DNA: TGTGCCAGCAGCTTAGACGCAGGGAACACCGGGGAGCTGTTTTTT.

This CDR3 is CASSYGGANTEAFF. CDR3 DNA: TGTGCCAGCAGTTACGGGGGGGCGAACACTGAAGCTTTCTTT. V is TRBV6-5 and J is TRBJ1-1; D might be TRBD1 (6 bases). Deletions cut 2 bases from V and 1 base from J, with 8 bases between. The CDR3 sequence is 14 residues long. CDR1 MNHEY and CDR2 SVGAGI come from the germline V gene.